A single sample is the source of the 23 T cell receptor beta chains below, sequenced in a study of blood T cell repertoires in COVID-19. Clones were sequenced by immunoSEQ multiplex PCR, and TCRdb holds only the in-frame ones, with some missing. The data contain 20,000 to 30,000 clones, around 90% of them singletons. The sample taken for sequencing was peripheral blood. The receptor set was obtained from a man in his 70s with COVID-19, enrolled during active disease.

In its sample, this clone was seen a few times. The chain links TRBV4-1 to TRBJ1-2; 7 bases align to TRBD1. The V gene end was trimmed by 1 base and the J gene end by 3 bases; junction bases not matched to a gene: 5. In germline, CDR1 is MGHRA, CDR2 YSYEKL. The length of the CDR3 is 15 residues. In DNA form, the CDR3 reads TGCGCCAGCAGCCAAGGACAGGGAGTAGACTATGGCTACACCTTC. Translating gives CASSQGQGVDYGYTF.

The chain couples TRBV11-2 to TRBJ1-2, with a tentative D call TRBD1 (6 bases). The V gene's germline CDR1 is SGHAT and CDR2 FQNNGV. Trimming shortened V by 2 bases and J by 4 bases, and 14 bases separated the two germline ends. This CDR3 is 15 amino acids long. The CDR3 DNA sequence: TGTGCCAGCAGCTTAATTTCGCAGGGGACCTATGGCTACACCTTC. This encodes CASSLISQGTYGYTF.

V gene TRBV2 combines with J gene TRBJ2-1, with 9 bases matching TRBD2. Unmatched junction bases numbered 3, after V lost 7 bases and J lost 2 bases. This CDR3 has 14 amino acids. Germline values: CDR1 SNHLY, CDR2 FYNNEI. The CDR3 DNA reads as TGTGCCAGCACTCTAGCGGGGCCCTACAATGAGCAGTTCTTC. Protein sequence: CASTLAGPYNEQFF.

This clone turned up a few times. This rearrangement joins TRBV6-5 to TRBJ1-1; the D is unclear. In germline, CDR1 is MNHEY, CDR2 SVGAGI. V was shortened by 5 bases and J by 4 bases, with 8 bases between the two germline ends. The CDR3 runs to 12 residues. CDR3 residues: CASSRGFTEAFF. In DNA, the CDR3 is TGTGCCAGCAGTCGGGGTTTCACTGAAGCTTTCTTT.

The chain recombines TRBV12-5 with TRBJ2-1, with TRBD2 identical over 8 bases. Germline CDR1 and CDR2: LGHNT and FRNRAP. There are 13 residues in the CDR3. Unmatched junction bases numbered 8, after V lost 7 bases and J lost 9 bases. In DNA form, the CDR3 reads TGTGCTAGTGCCTTCGCCGGGGGGGTTGAGCAGTTCTTC. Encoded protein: CASAFAGGVEQFF.

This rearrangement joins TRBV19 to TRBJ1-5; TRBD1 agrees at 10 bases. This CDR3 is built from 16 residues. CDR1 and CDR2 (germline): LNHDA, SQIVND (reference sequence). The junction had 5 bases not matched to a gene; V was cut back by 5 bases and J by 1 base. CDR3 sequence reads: CASSPWTGGSNQPQHF. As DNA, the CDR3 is TGTGCCAGTAGTCCTTGGACAGGGGGAAGCAATCAGCCCCAGCATTTT. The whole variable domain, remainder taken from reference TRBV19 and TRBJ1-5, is DGGITQSPKYLFRKEGQNVTLSCEQNLNHDAMYWYRQDPGQGLRLIYYSQIVNDFQKGDIAEGYSVSREKKESFPLTVTSAQKNPTAFYLCASSPWTGGSNQPQHFGDGTRLSIL.

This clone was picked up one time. This CDR3 reads CASSATLAGNEQFF. CDR3 DNA: TGTGCCAGCAGCGCGACACTAGCGGGGAATGAGCAGTTCTTC. The chain recombines TRBV9 with TRBJ2-1, with 10 nucleotides matching TRBD2. The trim removed 3 bases at V and 7 bases at J, leaving 4 bases unmatched. Germline assignment: CDR1 SGDLS and CDR2 YYNGEE. The CDR3 has 14 residues.

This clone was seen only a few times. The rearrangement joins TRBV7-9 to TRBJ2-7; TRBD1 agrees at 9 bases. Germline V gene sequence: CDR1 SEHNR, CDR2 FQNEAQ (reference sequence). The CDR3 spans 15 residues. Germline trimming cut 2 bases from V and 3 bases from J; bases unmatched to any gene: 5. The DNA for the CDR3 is TGTGCCAGCAGCTTAATCGGGACAGGGTTCTACGAGCAGTACTTC. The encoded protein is CASSLIGTGFYEQYF. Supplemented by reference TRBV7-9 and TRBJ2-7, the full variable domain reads DTGVSQNPRHKITKRGQNVTFRCDPISEHNRLYWYRQTLGQGPEFLTYFQNEAQLEKSRLLSDRFSAERPKGSFSTLEIQRTEQGDSAMYLCASSLIGTGFYEQYFGPGTRLTVT.

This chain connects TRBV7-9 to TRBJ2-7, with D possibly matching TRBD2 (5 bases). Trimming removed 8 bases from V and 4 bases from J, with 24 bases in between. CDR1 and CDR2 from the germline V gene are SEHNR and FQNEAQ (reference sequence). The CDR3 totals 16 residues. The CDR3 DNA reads TGTGCCAGCCGCCCCCCCGCGGGCCCGATACTATACGAGCAGTACTTC. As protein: CASRPPAGPILYEQYF.

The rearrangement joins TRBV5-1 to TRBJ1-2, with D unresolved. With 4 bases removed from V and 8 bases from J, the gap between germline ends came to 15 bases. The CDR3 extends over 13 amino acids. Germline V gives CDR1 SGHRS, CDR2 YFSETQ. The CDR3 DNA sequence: TGCGCCAGCAGCCGGGGTTGGGTAGAAGGCTACACCTTC. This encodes CASSRGWVEGYTF. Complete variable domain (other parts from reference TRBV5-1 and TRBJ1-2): KAGVTQTPRYLIKTRGQQVTLSCSPISGHRSVSWYQQTPGQGLQFLFEYFSETQRNKGNFPGRFSGRQFSNSRSEMNVSTLELGDSALYLCASSRGWVEGYTFGSGTRLTVV.

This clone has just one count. The CDR3 is CASSHPGTSGGNEQFF. The DNA of the CDR3 is TGTGCCAGCAGCCATCCCGGGACTAGCGGGGGGAATGAGCAGTTCTTC. The genes are TRBV3-1 (or the pseudogene TRBV3-2) and TRBJ2-1, with 15 bases matching TRBD2. Germline V lookup: CDR1 LGHDT, CDR2 YNNKEL (reference sequence). There are 16 residues in the CDR3. V dropped 3 bases and J dropped 7; count of bases not matched to a gene: 4.

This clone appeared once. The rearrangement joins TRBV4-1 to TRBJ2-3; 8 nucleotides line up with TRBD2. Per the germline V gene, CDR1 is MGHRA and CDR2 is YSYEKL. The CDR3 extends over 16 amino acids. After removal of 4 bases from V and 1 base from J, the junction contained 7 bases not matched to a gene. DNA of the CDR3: TGCGCCAGCAGCCTAGTAGCGGGGCCGGGCACAGATACGCAGTATTTT. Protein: CASSLVAGPGTDTQYF.

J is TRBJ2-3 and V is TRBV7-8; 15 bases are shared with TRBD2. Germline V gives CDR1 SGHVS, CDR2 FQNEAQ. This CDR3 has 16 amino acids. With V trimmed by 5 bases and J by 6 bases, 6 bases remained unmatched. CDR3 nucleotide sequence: TGTGCCAGCAGCATGGGGACTAGCGGGAGGTTCGATACGCAGTATTTT. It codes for CASSMGTSGRFDTQYF.

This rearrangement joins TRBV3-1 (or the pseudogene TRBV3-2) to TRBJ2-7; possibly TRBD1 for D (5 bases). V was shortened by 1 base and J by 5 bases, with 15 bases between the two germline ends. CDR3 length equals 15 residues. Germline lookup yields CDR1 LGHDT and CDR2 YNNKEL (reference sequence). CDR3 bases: TGTGCCAGCAGCCAAGGAGACAGATATTCCAACGAGCAGTACTTC. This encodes CASSQGDRYSNEQYF.

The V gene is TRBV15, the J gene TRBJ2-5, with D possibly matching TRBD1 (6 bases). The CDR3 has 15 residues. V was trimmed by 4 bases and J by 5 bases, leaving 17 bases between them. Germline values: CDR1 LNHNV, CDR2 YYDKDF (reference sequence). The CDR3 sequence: CATSTARGSWETQYF. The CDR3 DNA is TGTGCCACCAGCACCGCCAGGGGCAGTTGGGAGACCCAGTACTTC. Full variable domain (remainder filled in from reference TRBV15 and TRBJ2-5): DAMVIQNPRYQVTQFGKPVTLSCSQTLNHNVMYWYQQKSSQAPKLLFHYYDKDFNNEADTPDNFQSRRPNTSFCFLDIRSPGLGDTAMYLCATSTARGSWETQYFGPGTRLLVL.

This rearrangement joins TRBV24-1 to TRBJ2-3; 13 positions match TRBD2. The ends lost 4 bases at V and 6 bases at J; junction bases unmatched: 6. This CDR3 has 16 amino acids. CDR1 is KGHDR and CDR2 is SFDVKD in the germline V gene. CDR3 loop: CATSDPGTSGADTQYF. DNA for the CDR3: TGTGCCACCAGTGACCCAGGGACTAGCGGGGCGGATACGCAGTATTTT.

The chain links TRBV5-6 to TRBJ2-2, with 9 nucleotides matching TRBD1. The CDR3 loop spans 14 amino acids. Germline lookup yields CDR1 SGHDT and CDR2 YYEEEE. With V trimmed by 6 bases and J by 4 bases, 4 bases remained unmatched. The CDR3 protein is CASNRQGVTGELFF. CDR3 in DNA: TGTGCCAGCAACCGACAGGGGGTCACCGGGGAGCTGTTTTTT. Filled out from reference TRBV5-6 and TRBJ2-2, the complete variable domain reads DAGVTQSPTHLIKTRGQQVTLRCSPKSGHDTVSWYQQALGQGPQFIFQYYEEEERQRGNFPDRFSGHQFPNYSSELNVNALLLGDSALYLCASNRQGVTGELFFGEGSRLTVL.

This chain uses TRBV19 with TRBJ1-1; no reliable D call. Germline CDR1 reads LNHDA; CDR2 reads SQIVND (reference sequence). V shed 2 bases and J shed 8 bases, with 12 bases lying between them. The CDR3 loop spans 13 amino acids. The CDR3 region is CASSIIGSREAFF. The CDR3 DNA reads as TGTGCCAGTAGTATAATAGGGAGTCGGGAAGCTTTCTTT. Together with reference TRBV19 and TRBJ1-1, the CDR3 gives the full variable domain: DGGITQSPKYLFRKEGQNVTLSCEQNLNHDAMYWYRQDPGQGLRLIYYSQIVNDFQKGDIAEGYSVSREKKESFPLTVTSAQKNPTAFYLCASSIIGSREAFFGQGTRLTVV.

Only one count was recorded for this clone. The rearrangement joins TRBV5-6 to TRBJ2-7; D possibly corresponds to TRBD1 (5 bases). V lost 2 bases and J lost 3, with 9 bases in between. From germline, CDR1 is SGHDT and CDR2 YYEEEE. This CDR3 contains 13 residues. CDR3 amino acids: CASSFRTGYEQYF. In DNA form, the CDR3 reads TGTGCCAGCAGCTTTCGAACAGGCTACGAGCAGTACTTC.

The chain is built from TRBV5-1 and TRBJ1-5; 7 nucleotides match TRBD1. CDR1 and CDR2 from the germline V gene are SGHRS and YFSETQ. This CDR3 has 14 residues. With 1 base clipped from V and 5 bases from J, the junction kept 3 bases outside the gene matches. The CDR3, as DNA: TGCGCCAGCAGCTTGACAGGGGAACATCAGCCCCAGCATTTT. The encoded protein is CASSLTGEHQPQHF.

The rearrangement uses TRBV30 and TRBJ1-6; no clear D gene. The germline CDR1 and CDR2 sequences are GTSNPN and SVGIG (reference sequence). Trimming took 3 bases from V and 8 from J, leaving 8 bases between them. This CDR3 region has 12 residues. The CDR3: CAWRREYSPLHF. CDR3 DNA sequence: TGTGCCTGGAGGCGGGAGTATTCACCCCTCCACTTT.

In DNA, the CDR3 is TGCGCCAGCAGCCAAAGAGGGGGACAGGGAAACTCACCCCTCCACTTT. Residues: CASSQRGGQGNSPLHF. The genes are TRBV4-1 and TRBJ1-6; TRBD1 aligns across 9 bases. Trimming removed 2 bases from V and 10 bases from J; junction bases left unmatched: 9. The CDR3 runs to 16 residues. Germline-derived CDR1 and CDR2 are MGHRA and YSYEKL.

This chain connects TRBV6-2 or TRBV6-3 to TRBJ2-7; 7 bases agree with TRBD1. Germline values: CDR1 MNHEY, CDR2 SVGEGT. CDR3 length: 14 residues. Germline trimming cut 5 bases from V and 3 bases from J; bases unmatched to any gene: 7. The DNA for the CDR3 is TGTGCCAGCAGTCACCGGGACAGTTACTACGAGCAGTACTTC. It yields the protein CASSHRDSYYEQYF.